This TCR beta chain was obtained from a study of early T cells in non-severe SARS-CoV-2 infection. Study in general: Chains were not paired, and sequencing was done on bulk RNA from unsorted whole blood.

TCRdb called the 5' RACE reads again in MiXCR, with one record for every CDR3 protein. This sample has 34,000 or so distinct CDR3 sequences, with roughly 9.2% found just once. The CDR3 has 17 residues. Deletions cut 3 bases from V and 0 bases from J, with 15 bases between. Germline V gene lookup returns CDR1 SGHTA and CDR2 FQGNSA. This chain uses TRBV7-2 with TRBJ1-5; D not certain. The origin of this receptor is an adult who was a healthcare worker with PCR-confirmed SARS-CoV-2 infection or an uninfected control (not recorded which). Material for sequencing was whole blood. The CDR3 sequence is CASSFVVGITSNQPQHF. As DNA, the CDR3 is TGTGCCAGCAGCTTTGTTGTTGGGATTACTAGCAATCAGCCCCAGCATTTT.